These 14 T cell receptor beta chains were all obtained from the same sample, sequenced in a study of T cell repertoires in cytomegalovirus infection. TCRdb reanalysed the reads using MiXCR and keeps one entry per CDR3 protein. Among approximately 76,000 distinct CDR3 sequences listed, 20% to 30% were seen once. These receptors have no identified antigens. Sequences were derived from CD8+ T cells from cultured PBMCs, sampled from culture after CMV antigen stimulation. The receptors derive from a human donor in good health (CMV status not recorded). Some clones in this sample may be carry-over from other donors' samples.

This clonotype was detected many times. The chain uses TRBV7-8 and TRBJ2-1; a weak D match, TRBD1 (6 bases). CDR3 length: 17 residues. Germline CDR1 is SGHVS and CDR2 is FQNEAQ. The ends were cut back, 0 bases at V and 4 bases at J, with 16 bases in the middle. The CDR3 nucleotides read TGTGCCAGCAGCTTAGCTCACAGGGTCACGAAATACAATGAGCAGTTCTTC. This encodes CASSLAHRVTKYNEQFF.

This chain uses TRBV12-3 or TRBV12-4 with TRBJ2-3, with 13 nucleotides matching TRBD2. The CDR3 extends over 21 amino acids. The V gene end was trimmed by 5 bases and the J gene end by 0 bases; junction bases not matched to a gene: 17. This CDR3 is CASSPRLAGGFFIPSTDTQYF. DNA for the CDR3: TGTGCCAGCAGTCCCCGACTAGCGGGGGGCTTTTTTATACCTAGCACAGATACGCAGTATTTT.

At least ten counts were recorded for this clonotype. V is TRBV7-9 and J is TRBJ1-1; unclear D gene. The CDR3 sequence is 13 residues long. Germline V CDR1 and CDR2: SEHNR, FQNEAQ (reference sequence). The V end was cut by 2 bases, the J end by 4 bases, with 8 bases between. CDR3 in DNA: TGTGCCAGCAGCTTACTTACTAGCACTGAAGCTTTCTTT. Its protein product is CASSLLTSTEAFF.

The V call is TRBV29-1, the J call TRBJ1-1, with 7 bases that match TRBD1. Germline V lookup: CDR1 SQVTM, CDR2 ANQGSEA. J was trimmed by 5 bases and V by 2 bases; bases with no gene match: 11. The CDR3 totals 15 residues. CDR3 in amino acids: CSVETPRQGGTEAFF. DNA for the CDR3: TGCAGCGTTGAAACCCCACGACAGGGTGGGACTGAAGCTTTCTTT.

The DNA of the CDR3 is TGCGCCAGCAGCCAAGATACCAGGACCTATGGCTACACCTTC. Translation: CASSQDTRTYGYTF. The rearrangement links TRBV4-3 to TRBJ1-2; D remains ambiguous. CDR3 size: 14 residues. Trimming took 0 bases from V and 4 from J, leaving 9 bases between them. Germline lookup yields CDR1 LGHNA and CDR2 YSLEER.

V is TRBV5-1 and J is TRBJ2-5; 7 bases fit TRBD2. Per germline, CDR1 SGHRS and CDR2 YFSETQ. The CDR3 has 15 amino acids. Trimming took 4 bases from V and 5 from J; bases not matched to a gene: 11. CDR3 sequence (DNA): TGCGCCAGCAGCCCCGGGGAGGGCACGTTTGAGACCCAGTACTTC. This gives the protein CASSPGEGTFETQYF.

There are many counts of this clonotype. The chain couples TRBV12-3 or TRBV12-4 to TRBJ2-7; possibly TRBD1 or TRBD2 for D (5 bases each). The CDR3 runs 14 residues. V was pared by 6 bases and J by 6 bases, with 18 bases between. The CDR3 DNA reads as TGTGCCAGCAGCCCCCGGGGCCCGAGCGCCGAGCAGTACTTC. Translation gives CASSPRGPSAEQYF.

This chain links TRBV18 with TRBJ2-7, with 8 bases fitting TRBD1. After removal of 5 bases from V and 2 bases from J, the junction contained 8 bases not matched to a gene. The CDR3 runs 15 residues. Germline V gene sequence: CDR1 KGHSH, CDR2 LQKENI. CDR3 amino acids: CASSSRDRSAYEQYF. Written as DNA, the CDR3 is TGTGCCAGCTCATCCCGGGACAGGAGTGCCTACGAGCAGTACTTC.

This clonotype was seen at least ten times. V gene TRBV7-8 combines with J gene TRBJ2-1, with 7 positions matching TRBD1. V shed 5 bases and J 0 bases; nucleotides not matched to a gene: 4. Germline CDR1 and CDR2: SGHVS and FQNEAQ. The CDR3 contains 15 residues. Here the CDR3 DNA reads TGTGCCAGCAGCCAGGGGGAGAGCTCCTACAATGAGCAGTTCTTC. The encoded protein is CASSQGESSYNEQFF.

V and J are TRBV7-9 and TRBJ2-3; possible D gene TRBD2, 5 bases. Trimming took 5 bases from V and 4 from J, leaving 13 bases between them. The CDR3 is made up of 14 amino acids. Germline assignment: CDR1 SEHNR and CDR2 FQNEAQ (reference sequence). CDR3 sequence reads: CASSPIGDPDTQYF. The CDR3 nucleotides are TGTGCCAGCAGCCCCATCGGGGATCCAGATACGCAGTATTTT.

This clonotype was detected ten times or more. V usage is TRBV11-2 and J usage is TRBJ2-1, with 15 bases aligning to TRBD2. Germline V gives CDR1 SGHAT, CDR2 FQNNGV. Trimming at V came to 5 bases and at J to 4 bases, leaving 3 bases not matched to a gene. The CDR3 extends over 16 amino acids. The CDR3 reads CASSPGTSGRYNEQFF. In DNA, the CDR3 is TGTGCCAGCAGCCCGGGGACTAGCGGGAGGTACAATGAGCAGTTCTTC.

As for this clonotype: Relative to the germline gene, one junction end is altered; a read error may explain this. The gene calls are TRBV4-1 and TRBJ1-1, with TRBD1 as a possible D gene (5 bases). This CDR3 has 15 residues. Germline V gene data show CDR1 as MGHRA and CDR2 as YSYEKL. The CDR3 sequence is CTSSLTGTGNTEAFF. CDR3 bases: TGCACCAGCAGCCTAACCGGGACGGGGAACACTGAAGCTTTCTTT.

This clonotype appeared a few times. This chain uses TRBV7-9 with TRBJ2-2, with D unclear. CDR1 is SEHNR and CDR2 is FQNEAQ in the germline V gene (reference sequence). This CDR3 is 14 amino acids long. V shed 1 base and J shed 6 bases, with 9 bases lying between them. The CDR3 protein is CASSLGSTAGELFF. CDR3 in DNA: TGTGCCAGCAGCTTAGGGTCAACGGCCGGGGAGCTGTTTTTT.

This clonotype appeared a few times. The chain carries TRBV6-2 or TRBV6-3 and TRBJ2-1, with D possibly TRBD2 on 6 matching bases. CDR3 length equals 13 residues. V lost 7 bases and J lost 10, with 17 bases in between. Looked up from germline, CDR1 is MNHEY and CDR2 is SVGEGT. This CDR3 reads CASTRWEDGEQFF. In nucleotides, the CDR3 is TGTGCCAGCACCAGGTGGGAGGACGGCGAGCAGTTCTTC.